One sample yielded the 15 T cell receptor beta chains listed below, sequenced in a study of blood T cell repertoires in COVID-19. Here immunoSEQ multiplex PCR was the method, and the copy in TCRdb shows in-frame clones only, minus some. The table has about 250,000 clones, 88% seen once; the top ten hold about 2.9%. The sample consisted of PBMCs or T cells enriched from blood (not recorded which). These receptors were collected from a woman aged 40 to 50 who had been exposed to COVID-19.

This chain uses TRBV5-1 with TRBJ1-2; maybe TRBD1 (6 bases). The CDR3 has 14 amino acids. The V end lost 1 base, the J end lost 7 bases, and 14 bases lay between the germline ends. Germline CDR1 and CDR2: SGHRS and YFSETQ. The CDR3 region is CASSLLGALGGYTF. DNA for the CDR3: TGCGCCAGCAGCTTGCTGGGGGCCCTCGGTGGCTACACCTTC.

The chain couples TRBV7-2 to TRBJ2-3; 10 positions agree with TRBD2. CDR1 is SGHTA and CDR2 is FQGNSA in the germline V gene. The J segment lost 1 base and the V segment lost 3 bases, leaving 1 base of the junction unmatched. The CDR3 has 15 amino acids. CDR3 protein: CASSLLAGGTDTQYF. CDR3 coding DNA: TGTGCCAGCAGCTTGCTAGCGGGGGGCACAGATACGCAGTATTTT.

The V call is TRBV27, the J call TRBJ1-2; D gene ambiguous. Trimming pared 3 bases from V and 0 bases from J, leaving 8 bases between. The CDR3 contains 14 residues. The germline CDR1 and CDR2 sequences are MNHEY and SMNVEV (reference sequence). As DNA, the CDR3 is TGTGCCAGCAGTTTGTCTTTCTCTAACTATGGCTACACCTTC. Its translation: CASSLSFSNYGYTF.

The chain is built from TRBV4-3 and TRBJ1-4; D is unclear. Trimming took off 1 base at V and 8 bases at J, with 17 bases between the two ends. The germline gives CDR1 LGHNA, CDR2 YSLEER. This CDR3 is 16 amino acids long. This CDR3 reads CASSQVRWSPGEKLFF. The CDR3 nucleotides read TGCGCCAGCAGCCAAGTTCGCTGGAGCCCGGGAGAAAAACTGTTTTTT.

CDR3 coding DNA: TGTGCCATCAGTGAGTCTCCTAGCGGGGATCCCTACGAGCAGTACGTC. Translation: CAISESPSGDPYEQYV. V usage is TRBV10-3 and J usage is TRBJ2-7, with 9 bases matching TRBD2. The germline V gene has CDR1 ENHRY and CDR2 SYGVKD. Germline trimming cut 0 bases from V and 2 bases from J; bases unmatched to any gene: 5. CDR3 size: 16 residues.

Only a few counts were recorded for this clone. The chain joins TRBV28 to TRBJ2-3; 8 bases are shared with TRBD2. J gave up 2 bases and V 5 bases, and 9 bases lay outside the gene matches. The germline CDR1 and CDR2 sequences are MDHEN and SYDVKM. The CDR3 consists of 16 residues. The CDR3 DNA follows: TGTGCCAGCAGTGCGTCGGGGGGGCCCTACACAGATACGCAGTATTTT. Translating gives CASSASGGPYTDTQYF. The whole variable domain, filled in from reference TRBV28 and TRBJ2-3, reads DVKVTQSSRYLVKRTGEKVFLECVQDMDHENMFWYRQDPGLGLRLIYFSYDVKMKEKGDIPEGYSVSREKKERFSLILESASTNQTSMYLCASSASGGPYTDTQYFGPGTRLTVL.

As concerns this clone: This specimen includes other DNA sequences encoding the same CDR3. The J gene is TRBJ1-1, the V gene TRBV12-3 or TRBV12-4; D gene ambiguous. The ends were cut back, 3 bases at V and 1 base at J, with 6 bases in the middle. The CDR3 contains 13 residues. The DNA of the CDR3 is TGTGCCAGCAGTTTGAGGGAGAACACTGAAGCTTTCTTT. It is translated as CASSLRENTEAFF.

The chain uses TRBV19 and TRBJ1-5; D is unresolved. Germline CDR1 reads LNHDA; CDR2 reads SQIVND (reference sequence). V dropped 4 bases and J dropped 4 bases, with 14 bases sitting between them. This CDR3 region has 15 residues. CDR3 residues: CASSKDRPGNQPQHF. The CDR3, as DNA: TGTGCCAGTAGTAAAGACCGACCAGGAAATCAGCCCCAGCATTTT.

This chain uses TRBV19 with TRBJ2-3; 8 bases are shared with TRBD1. With 7 bases clipped from V and 5 bases from J, the junction kept 8 bases outside the gene matches. This CDR3 contains 14 residues. Germline V lookup: CDR1 LNHDA, CDR2 SQIVND (reference sequence). CDR3 region: CASMDRGQGDTQYF. The DNA for the CDR3 is TGTGCCAGTATGGACCGAGGACAGGGAGATACGCAGTATTTT. Looking up the rest from reference TRBV19 and TRBJ2-3 gives the full variable domain: DGGITQSPKYLFRKEGQNVTLSCEQNLNHDAMYWYRQDPGQGLRLIYYSQIVNDFQKGDIAEGYSVSREKKESFPLTVTSAQKNPTAFYLCASMDRGQGDTQYFGPGTRLTVL.

The rearrangement links TRBV3-1 (or the pseudogene TRBV3-2) to TRBJ1-1, with 8 bases lining up with TRBD1. CDR1 LGHDT and CDR2 YNNKEL come from the germline V gene (reference sequence). Germline trimming cut 2 bases from V and 7 bases from J; bases unmatched to any gene: 9. This CDR3 region has 15 residues. CDR3 sequence: CASSQWTGSQFEAFF. For the CDR3, the DNA is TGTGCCAGCAGCCAATGGACAGGGTCGCAGTTTGAAGCTTTCTTT.

The chain employs TRBV19 and TRBJ1-2; 9 bases are a match to TRBD1. Per the germline V gene, CDR1 is LNHDA and CDR2 is SQIVND (reference sequence). The trim removed 7 bases at V and 5 bases at J, leaving 8 bases unmatched. The CDR3 runs 14 residues. For the CDR3, the DNA is TGTGCCAGTATCGAAACAGGGGGCGGATATGGCTACACCTTC. As protein: CASIETGGGYGYTF.

The chain employs TRBV28 and TRBJ1-5; D ambiguous. Trimming removed 2 bases at V and 9 bases at J, with 17 bases between. There are 15 residues in the CDR3. Germline-derived CDR1 and CDR2 are MDHEN and SYDVKM. DNA for the CDR3: TGTGCCAGCAGTTTAGTTGCTGAGGGTTTGCGGCCCCAGCATTTT. It yields the protein CASSLVAEGLRPQHF.

The J gene is TRBJ1-6, the V gene TRBV6-1; D gene unclear. In germline, CDR1 is MNHNS, CDR2 SASEGT. V lost 2 bases and J 7 bases, leaving 9 bases between the germline ends. The length of the CDR3 is 14 residues. The CDR3 region is CASSELGSNSPLHF. The CDR3 coding sequence is TGTGCCAGCAGTGAATTGGGCAGCAATTCACCCCTCCACTTT.

This sequence joins TRBV24-1 and TRBJ1-2; 7 bases fit TRBD1. Germline CDR1 and CDR2: KGHDR and SFDVKD. After removal of 5 bases from V and 2 bases from J, the junction contained 4 bases not matched to a gene. The CDR3 length is 14 residues. The CDR3 coding sequence is TGTGCCACCAGTGGACGGGACAGAAACTATGGCTACACCTTC. Translated: CATSGRDRNYGYTF.

The chain has TRBV28 and TRBJ1-3; 9 nucleotides align to TRBD1. Germline CDR1 MDHEN, CDR2 SYDVKM. This CDR3 spans 16 amino acids. V lost 6 bases and J lost 0; bases outside the gene matches: 6. In DNA, the CDR3 is TGTGCCAGCAGATTACCGGGACAGGGCTCTGGAAACACCATATATTTT. Its protein product is CASRLPGQGSGNTIYF.